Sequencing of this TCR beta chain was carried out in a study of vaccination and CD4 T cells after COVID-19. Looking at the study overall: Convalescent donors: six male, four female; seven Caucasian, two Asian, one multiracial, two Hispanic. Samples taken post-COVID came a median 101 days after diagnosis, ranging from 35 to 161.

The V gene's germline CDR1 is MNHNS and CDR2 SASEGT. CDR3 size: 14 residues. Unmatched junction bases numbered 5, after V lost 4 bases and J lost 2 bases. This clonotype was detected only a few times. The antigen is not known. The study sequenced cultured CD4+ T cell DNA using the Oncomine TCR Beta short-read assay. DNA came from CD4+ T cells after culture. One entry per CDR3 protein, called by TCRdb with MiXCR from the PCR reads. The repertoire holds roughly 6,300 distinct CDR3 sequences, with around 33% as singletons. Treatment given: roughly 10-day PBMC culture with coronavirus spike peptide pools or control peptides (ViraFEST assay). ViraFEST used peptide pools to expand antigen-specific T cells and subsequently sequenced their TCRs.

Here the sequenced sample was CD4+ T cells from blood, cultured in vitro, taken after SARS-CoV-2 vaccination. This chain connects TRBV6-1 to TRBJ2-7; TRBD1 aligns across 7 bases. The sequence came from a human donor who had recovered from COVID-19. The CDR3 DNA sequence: TGTGCCAGCAGTGGACACAGGGGAGCCTACGAGCAGTACTTC. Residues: CASSGHRGAYEQYF.